This T cell receptor (beta chain) is drawn from a study of blood T cell repertoires in COVID-19. Turning to the study itself: Sources were T cells, B-cell-depleted T cells, or PBMCs; the material itself was cDNA or gDNA.

Recruits, aged about 18 to 95 years, lived in approximately 26 US areas. Researchers sorted participants into cohorts using their self-reported clinical history. Trimming took 1 base from V and 6 from J; bases not matched to a gene: 8. The CDR3 length is 15 residues. Germline values: CDR1 GTSNPN, CDR2 SVGIG (reference sequence). Per the study methods: Counts of nucleated cells, estimated from reference gene primer amplification, were obtained. This table comes from immunoSEQ multiplex PCR, and its TCRdb copy is limited to in-frame clones, with some not included. The V and J calls and clone size were taken over from that table, and D and trimming were inferred from the DNA. The sample includes 400,000 or so clones, approximately 87% of them seen just once.

The sample was PBMCs or T cells enriched from blood (not recorded which). The rearrangement joins TRBV30 to TRBJ2-2; 7 nucleotides match TRBD2. This TCR was sampled from a middle-aged man in a cohort exposed to, infected with or recovered from COVID-19 (not recorded which). This CDR3 is CAWSGGRAGPGELFF. CDR3 nucleotides: TGTGCCTGGAGTGGAGGGAGGGCCGGTCCCGGGGAGCTGTTTTTT.